One and the same sample provided the 24 T cell receptor beta chains below, sequenced in a study of cytomegalovirus exposure and HLA in healthy donors. In the PCR, 60 Vbeta and 13 Jbeta primers were used. Clones were sequenced by immunoSEQ multiplex PCR, and TCRdb holds only the in-frame ones, with some missing. The repertoire holds 120,000 or so clones, about 10% seen once, with about 4.7% in the top ten. Material for sequencing was PBMCs. The receptors shown here come from a woman younger than 35 in good health and CMV-seropositive.

This clone was found a few times. The identical CDR3 is also encoded by other nucleotide sequences in the sample. The gene calls are TRBV9 and TRBJ2-1, with D tentatively TRBD2 (5 bases). This CDR3 is 14 amino acids long. The V gene's germline CDR1 is SGDLS and CDR2 YYNGEE. Trimming shortened V by 6 bases and J by 6 bases, and 16 bases separated the two germline ends. CDR3 DNA: TGTGCCAGCACACAAGGCGGAGAGGGCAATGAGCAGTTCTTC. Translating gives CASTQGGEGNEQFF.

The chain employs TRBV4-1 and TRBJ2-7, with 11 bases aligning to TRBD2. The CDR3 totals 16 residues. Germline V gene lookup returns CDR1 MGHRA and CDR2 YSYEKL. The V gene end was trimmed by 3 bases and the J gene end by 2 bases; junction bases not matched to a gene: 6. The CDR3 DNA reads TGCGCCAGCAGCCAGACCACGACTAGCGGGGCCTACGAGCAGTACTTC. Translation: CASSQTTTSGAYEQYF.

V is TRBV28 and J is TRBJ2-7; a weak D match, TRBD1 (6 bases). This CDR3 comprises 17 residues. Germline lookup yields CDR1 MDHEN and CDR2 SYDVKM. V lost 6 bases to trimming and J lost 2 bases, with 23 bases between them. Written as DNA, the CDR3 is TGTGCCAGCAGCTCCCACGTTTACAGGGTCCTTACCTACGAGCAGTACTTC. It encodes CASSSHVYRVLTYEQYF.

The V gene is TRBV4-2, the J gene TRBJ1-2; D ambiguous. V was pared by 0 bases and J by 0 bases, with 11 bases between. This CDR3 spans 16 amino acids. Germline V gives CDR1 LGHNA, CDR2 YNFKEQ. For the CDR3, the DNA is TGTGCCAGCAGCCAAGATTTGACGGGGACTAACTATGGCTACACCTTC. This gives the protein CASSQDLTGTNYGYTF.

This chain uses TRBV28 with TRBJ1-4, with TRBD1 matching over 8 bases. Germline CDR1 is MDHEN and CDR2 is SYDVKM. Trimming took 3 bases from V and 7 from J; bases not matched to a gene: 7. The CDR3 runs to 15 residues. Here the CDR3 DNA reads TGTGCCAGCAGTTTTTCTGGACAGGGATTTGAAAAACTGTTTTTT. Its translation: CASSFSGQGFEKLFF.

The chain joins TRBV30 to TRBJ2-1; 11 bases line up with TRBD2. The CDR3 spans 14 residues. Germline V lookup: CDR1 GTSNPN, CDR2 SVGIG (reference sequence). Trimming removed 4 bases from V and 10 bases from J; junction bases left unmatched: 9. In DNA, the CDR3 is TGTGCCTGGAACCCTAGGAGACTAGCGGGAGAGCAGTTCTTC. Its protein is CAWNPRRLAGEQFF.

This clone was seen only a few times. The rearrangement links TRBV19 to TRBJ1-5; D is unclear. V gave up 3 bases and J gave up 1 base, with 13 bases separating them. The CDR3 contains 16 residues. Germline CDR1 LNHDA, CDR2 SQIVND (reference sequence). This chain's CDR3 is CASSMEEGFSNQPQHF. DNA for the CDR3: TGTGCCAGTAGTATGGAGGAGGGCTTCAGCAATCAGCCCCAGCATTTT.

CDR3 residues: CASSLGTPYEQYF. The CDR3 bases are TGTGCCAGCAGCTTAGGGACTCCCTACGAGCAGTACTTC. V and J are TRBV7-3 and TRBJ2-7; a possible D gene is TRBD2 (6 bases). The CDR3 spans 13 residues. In germline, CDR1 is SGHTA, CDR2 FQGTGA. V was trimmed by 2 bases and J by 2 bases, leaving 7 bases between them.

The chain links TRBV5-8 to TRBJ2-1, with D unclear. V lost 5 bases to trimming and J lost 6 bases, with 12 bases between them. Germline CDR1 reads SGHTS; CDR2 reads YDEGEE. The CDR3 contains 13 residues. The CDR3 coding sequence is TGTGCCAGCAGGTTTCCCCAACTCAATGAGCAGTTCTTC. Its protein product is CASRFPQLNEQFF.

This rearrangement joins TRBV29-1 to TRBJ2-7; D ambiguous. CDR1 is SQVTM and CDR2 is ANQGSEA in the germline V gene. The CDR3 sequence is 12 residues long. V was cut by 6 bases and J by 1 base, with 10 bases left in between. CDR3 in amino acids: CSVATDSYEQYF. The CDR3 bases are TGCAGCGTAGCGACGGATTCCTACGAGCAGTACTTC.

CDR3 loop: CASSYTGQGAETQYF. CDR3 in DNA: TGTGCCAGCAGTTACACGGGACAGGGGGCTGAGACCCAGTACTTC. This chain uses TRBV6-5 with TRBJ2-5, with 12 bases aligning to TRBD1. The CDR3 covers 15 residues. Unmatched junction bases numbered 3, after V lost 2 bases and J lost 5 bases. Germline CDR1 and CDR2: MNHEY and SVGAGI.

This chain links TRBV5-4 with TRBJ2-7; TRBD2 agrees at 7 bases. Looked up from germline, CDR1 is SGHNT and CDR2 is YYREEE (reference sequence). The CDR3 has 15 amino acids. V lost 0 bases, J lost 1 base, and 4 bases stayed unmatched. The CDR3 reads CASSLASGGSYEQYF. The CDR3 region has the DNA TGTGCCAGCAGCTTGGCTAGCGGAGGATCCTACGAGCAGTACTTC. Complete variable domain (other parts from reference TRBV5-4 and TRBJ2-7): ETGVTQSPTHLIKTRGQQVTLRCSSQSGHNTVSWYQQALGQGPQFIFQYYREEENGRGNFPPRFSGLQFPNYSSELNVNALELDDSALYLCASSLASGGSYEQYFGPGTRLTVT.

This clone has more than one count but fewer than ten. The genes are TRBV2 and TRBJ2-1, with TRBD1 as a possible D gene (6 bases). CDR3 size: 17 residues. Germline CDR1 and CDR2: SNHLY and FYNNEI. V was cut by 6 bases and J by 0 bases, with 18 bases left in between. CDR3 bases: TGTGCCAGCAGACTCCCCAGGGACACCAGCTCCTACAATGAGCAGTTCTTC. Its protein is CASRLPRDTSSYNEQFF.

Note on this clone: Other DNA variants within this sample encode the same CDR3. This sequence joins TRBV29-1 and TRBJ2-3; TRBD2 aligns across 7 bases. Germline lookup yields CDR1 SQVTM and CDR2 ANQGSEA. J lost 0 bases, V lost 7 bases, and 7 bases had no gene match. This CDR3 has 14 residues. The CDR3 nucleotides are TGCAGCGGGAATCCGGGACTAAGCACAGATACGCAGTATTTT. Residues: CSGNPGLSTDTQYF.

This clone was observed a few times. The V call is TRBV6-5, the J call TRBJ1-1; a weak D match, TRBD1 (6 bases). From germline, CDR1 is MNHEY and CDR2 SVGAGI. The V end was cut by 6 bases, the J end by 3 bases, with 8 bases between. There are 12 residues in the CDR3. The CDR3 DNA follows: TGTGCCAGCAGCCAGGGGTACACTGAAGCTTTCTTT. Its protein is CASSQGYTEAFF.

About this clone: Sequence at one end of the junction differs from germline and may be a read error. Here the CDR3 reads CASTQGVSRTDTQYF. CDR3 nucleotides: TGTGCTAGCACCCAGGGGGTATCAAGAACAGATACGCAGTATTTT. The rearrangement uses TRBV7-7 and TRBJ2-3; 7 nucleotides line up with TRBD1. Germline V gene sequence: CDR1 SSHAT, CDR2 FNYEAQ (reference sequence). The CDR3 runs 15 residues.

In its sample, this clone was seen a few times. J is TRBJ1-1 and V is TRBV29-1; unclear D gene. Germline CDR1 SQVTM, CDR2 ANQGSEA. V lost 7 bases, J lost 4 bases, and 16 bases lay in between. This CDR3 is built from 13 residues. The CDR3 is CSATAGLGTEAFF. CDR3 DNA sequence: TGCAGCGCGACTGCCGGGTTAGGCACTGAAGCTTTCTTT.

This clone has just a few counts. At one boundary the junction diverges from the germline segment, which might be a read error. The same CDR3 arises from other DNA sequences in this sample as well. This CDR3 is CASSSRDMNTEAFF. The CDR3, as DNA: TGTGCTAGCAGCAGCAGGGATATGAACACTGAAGCTTTCTTT. This chain joins TRBV13 and TRBJ1-1; TRBD1 is a possible D gene (5 bases). CDR3 length: 14 amino acids. CDR1 is PRHDT, CDR2 FYEKMQ, per germline (reference sequence).

This clone was counted only a few times. The J gene is TRBJ1-2, the V gene TRBV9; possibly TRBD1 for D (6 bases). Looked up from germline, CDR1 is SGDLS and CDR2 is YYNGEE. V lost 4 bases and J lost 4, with 14 bases in between. There are 14 residues in the CDR3. The CDR3 loop reads CASSPLQGPYGYTF. The CDR3, as DNA: TGTGCCAGCAGCCCCTTACAGGGTCCCTATGGCTACACCTTC.

In its sample, this clone was seen a few times. The J gene is TRBJ2-6, the V gene TRBV30; TRBD1 might be the D (7 bases). Germline lookup yields CDR1 GTSNPN and CDR2 SVGIG (reference sequence). The CDR3 length is 18 residues. The germline V and J ends were trimmed by 1 base and 1 base, with 17 bases remaining between them. The CDR3 DNA reads as TGTGCCTGGAGTGAGGGTGCAGGGGGGTTGTCTGGGGCCAACGTCCTGACTTTC. Translated: CAWSEGAGGLSGANVLTF.

The rearrangement joins TRBV5-5 to TRBJ2-7; possible D gene TRBD2, 6 bases. This CDR3 spans 15 amino acids. In germline, CDR1 is SGHKS, CDR2 YYEKEE (reference sequence). V was pared by 0 bases and J by 0 bases, with 10 bases between. CDR3 nucleotide sequence: TGTGCCAGCAGCTTGGGCGGGACCTTCTCCTACGAGCAGTACTTC. Protein sequence: CASSLGGTFSYEQYF.

J is TRBJ2-3 and V is TRBV11-2; possibly TRBD2 for D (6 bases). Trimming stripped 5 bases from V and 3 bases from J, with 12 bases between. In germline, CDR1 is SGHAT, CDR2 FQNNGV. The CDR3 is 14 amino acids. CDR3 residues: CASSHSGITDTQYF. The CDR3 bases are TGTGCCAGCAGCCATAGCGGAATTACAGATACGCAGTATTTT.

This chain connects TRBV15 to TRBJ2-1; D is unresolved. V was cut by 1 base and J by 4 bases, with 11 bases left in between. The V gene's germline CDR1 is LNHNV and CDR2 YYDKDF (reference sequence). The CDR3 is 15 residues long. CDR3: CATSRAALRYNEQFF. CDR3 nucleotide sequence: TGTGCCACCAGCAGAGCGGCACTACGTTACAATGAGCAGTTCTTC.

This clone occurred a few times. J is TRBJ2-1 and V is TRBV27; TRBD1 matches 8 bases. Looked up from germline, CDR1 is MNHEY and CDR2 is SMNVEV (reference sequence). After removal of 6 bases from V and 8 bases from J, the junction contained 3 bases not matched to a gene. This CDR3 has 12 amino acids. Here the CDR3 DNA reads TGTGCCAGCAGCCCGACAGGGGATGAGCAGTTCTTC. It translates to CASSPTGDEQFF.